Presented here are 30 T cell receptor beta chains from one specimen sequenced in a study of shared clonotypes between healthy human individuals. Generated by immunoSEQ multiplex PCR, the TCRdb table keeps only in-frame clones and is missing some. This sample has under 1,100,000 clones, with roughly 80% found just once. Sequenced material: memory CD4+ T cells sorted from blood. Subset described: CD45RA-negative fraction. These TCRs come from a man aged 18 to 30 in good health.

The genes are TRBV6-5 and TRBJ1-2, with 8 bases aligning to TRBD1. The CDR3 is 14 residues long. Trimming cost V 7 bases and J 0 bases; bases outside gene matches: 4. Germline-derived CDR1 and CDR2 are MNHEY and SVGAGI. CDR3 sequence (DNA): TGTGCCAGCATCTCACAGGGGGCTAACTATGGCTACACCTTC. Protein sequence: CASISQGANYGYTF.

V usage is TRBV2 and J usage is TRBJ2-3; D is unclear. The length of the CDR3 is 13 residues. Germline V gene data show CDR1 as SNHLY and CDR2 as FYNNEI. Trimming pared 6 bases from V and 0 bases from J, leaving 7 bases between. The CDR3: CASRPDSTDTQYF. CDR3 coding DNA: TGTGCCAGCAGACCGGATAGCACAGATACGCAGTATTTT.

The chain recombines TRBV6-6 with TRBJ1-4; TRBD1 matches at 10 bases. Germline V gives CDR1 MNHNY, CDR2 SVGAGI (reference sequence). V gave up 6 bases and J gave up 7 bases; unmatched junction bases: 8. This CDR3 is built from 15 residues. CDR3 sequence reads: CASSPGQGGSEKLFF. CDR3 in DNA: TGTGCCAGCAGCCCCGGACAGGGGGGGAGTGAAAAACTGTTTTTT.

In this sample, this clone turned up many times. The chain links TRBV7-9 to TRBJ2-2; 7 bases are a match to TRBD1. J was trimmed by 4 bases and V by 11 bases; bases with no gene match: 13. Germline CDR1 is SEHNR and CDR2 is FQNEAQ (reference sequence). CDR3 length: 15 residues. The CDR3 loop is CAGTHRQGATGELFF. CDR3 DNA sequence: TGTGCCGGAACTCATAGACAGGGAGCCACCGGGGAGCTGTTTTTT.

V gene TRBV12-5 combines with J gene TRBJ2-1; D is unclear. V gave up 5 bases and J gave up 8 bases, with 7 bases separating them. The CDR3 extends over 11 amino acids. In germline, CDR1 is LGHNT, CDR2 FRNRAP. Here the CDR3 reads CASGLGHEQFF. For the CDR3, the DNA is TGTGCTAGTGGTCTAGGCCATGAGCAGTTCTTC.

V is TRBV10-3 and J is TRBJ2-5, with TRBD1 identical over 7 bases. The CDR3 runs to 14 residues. With 2 bases clipped from V and 5 bases from J, the junction kept 5 bases outside the gene matches. The V gene's germline CDR1 is ENHRY and CDR2 SYGVKD. CDR3 residues: CAISERGGWETQYF. CDR3 in DNA: TGTGCCATCAGTGAGAGAGGGGGCTGGGAGACCCAGTACTTC.

V gene TRBV2 combines with J gene TRBJ1-2; D not resolved. V lost 1 base to trimming and J lost 5 bases, with 5 bases between them. The CDR3 contains 12 residues. Germline loops: CDR1 SNHLY, CDR2 FYNNEI. In nucleotides, the CDR3 is TGTGCCAGCAGTGAAGGATCATATGGCTACACCTTC. Encoded protein: CASSEGSYGYTF.

In regard to this clone: The sample contains more than one DNA sequence encoding this CDR3. The V and J genes are TRBV18 and TRBJ1-1, with TRBD1 as a possible D gene (6 bases). CDR3 length: 15 residues. The V gene's germline CDR1 is KGHSH and CDR2 LQKENI. Trimming took 3 bases from V and 0 from J, leaving 11 bases between them. The CDR3 reads CASSPWQGMNTEAFF. As DNA, the CDR3 is TGTGCCAGCTCACCGTGGCAGGGGATGAACACTGAAGCTTTCTTT.

The chain joins TRBV5-1 to TRBJ1-2; D not resolved. The germline CDR1 and CDR2 sequences are SGHRS and YFSETQ. The CDR3 has 13 amino acids. Trimming took 5 bases from V and 5 from J, leaving 13 bases between them. DNA for the CDR3: TGCGCCAGCAGTCCCGGGGTTCGGTATGGCTACACCTTC. Its translation: CASSPGVRYGYTF.

The rearrangement joins TRBV5-6 to TRBJ2-5; 11 bases line up with TRBD2. Germline lookup yields CDR1 SGHDT and CDR2 YYEEEE. V shed 4 bases and J 5 bases; nucleotides not matched to a gene: 4. The CDR3 loop spans 14 amino acids. The CDR3 DNA sequence: TGTGCCAGCAGCCAGGGACTAGCGGTGGAGACCCAGTACTTC. Translating gives CASSQGLAVETQYF.

As to this clone: The sample holds other DNA sequences that translate to the same CDR3. This chain uses TRBV27 with TRBJ1-1; D possibly corresponds to TRBD1 (5 bases). V lost 3 bases and J lost 1, with 9 bases in between. The length of the CDR3 is 14 residues. CDR1 and CDR2 from the germline V gene are MNHEY and SMNVEV (reference sequence). The CDR3 sequence is CASSFRQTNTEAFF. The DNA of the CDR3 is TGTGCCAGCAGTTTTAGACAGACGAACACTGAAGCTTTCTTT.

On this clone itself: The sample contains more than one DNA sequence encoding this CDR3. The chain combines TRBV7-2 with TRBJ1-2, with 8 bases aligning to TRBD1. Germline CDR1 reads SGHTA; CDR2 reads FQGNSA. This CDR3 is built from 15 residues. V shed 5 bases and J 4 bases; nucleotides not matched to a gene: 9. The CDR3 sequence is CASSPFPGTGYGYTF. For the CDR3, the DNA is TGTGCCAGCAGCCCTTTCCCGGGGACAGGCTATGGCTACACCTTC.

For the CDR3, the DNA is TGCGCCAGCAGTGGAGGTGGCCGTGGAGATACGCAGTATTTT. Its translation: CASSGGGRGDTQYF. J is TRBJ2-3 and V is TRBV10-1; no definite D call. The germline gives CDR1 WNHNN, CDR2 SYGVQD (reference sequence). The CDR3 consists of 14 residues. With 4 bases removed from V and 5 bases from J, the gap between germline ends came to 13 bases.

V and J are TRBV5-6 and TRBJ2-7; the D gene could be TRBD1 or TRBD2 (5 bases each). This CDR3 spans 13 amino acids. Germline CDR1 SGHDT, CDR2 YYEEEE. V shed 6 bases and J shed 2 bases, with 12 bases lying between them. CDR3 in DNA: TGTGCCAGCACCAAGCAGGGACCCTACGAGCAGTACTTC. Its protein is CASTKQGPYEQYF.

This chain links TRBV2 with TRBJ1-1, with D perhaps matching TRBD1 (6 bases). Germline CDR1 and CDR2: SNHLY and FYNNEI. The ends were cut back, 6 bases at V and 9 bases at J, with 14 bases in the middle. There are 12 residues in the CDR3. The CDR3 loop is CASRERTEQAFF. The CDR3 DNA reads as TGTGCCAGCAGGGAGCGGACAGAACAAGCTTTCTTT.

Note on this clone: This sample includes further DNA sequences coding for the same CDR3. V usage is TRBV30 and J usage is TRBJ2-7; a possible D gene is TRBD2 (5 bases). The V end was cut by 0 bases, the J end by 6 bases, with 12 bases between. The CDR3 spans 13 residues. Germline V gene lookup returns CDR1 GTSNPN and CDR2 SVGIG (reference sequence). The CDR3 DNA reads as TGTGCCTGGAGTGTACAACCAGGAGGCGAGCAGTACTTC. It encodes CAWSVQPGGEQYF. The full variable domain, rest sourced from reference TRBV30 and TRBJ2-7, is SQTIHQWPATLVQPVGSPLSLECTVEGTSNPNLYWYRQAAGRGLQLLFYSVGIGQISSEVPQNLSASRPQDRQFILSSKKLLLSDSGFYLCAWSVQPGGEQYFGPGTRLTVT.

In its sample, this clone was seen once. The V gene is TRBV5-1, the J gene TRBJ2-2; either TRBD1 or TRBD2 may fit D (5 bases each). V gave up 4 bases and J gave up 5 bases, with 18 bases separating them. The CDR3 extends over 16 amino acids. The germline V gene encodes CDR1 SGHRS and CDR2 YFSETQ. The CDR3 here is CASSTTGTDETGELFF. The CDR3 bases are TGCGCCAGCAGCACCACCGGGACGGACGAGACCGGGGAGCTGTTTTTT. Filled out from reference TRBV5-1 and TRBJ2-2, the complete variable domain reads KAGVTQTPRYLIKTRGQQVTLSCSPISGHRSVSWYQQTPGQGLQFLFEYFSETQRNKGNFPGRFSGRQFSNSRSEMNVSTLELGDSALYLCASSTTGTDETGELFFGEGSRLTVL.

V and J are TRBV27 and TRBJ2-7; D perhaps matches TRBD2 (6 bases). Germline assignment: CDR1 MNHEY and CDR2 SMNVEV (reference sequence). This CDR3 spans 14 amino acids. Trimming removed 4 bases at V and 7 bases at J, with 17 bases between. The CDR3 region has the DNA TGTGCCAGCAGTTCTACCGGGAGACTGAGGGAGCAGTACTTC. Translation: CASSSTGRLREQYF.

This clone showed up just once. This chain links TRBV5-1 with TRBJ2-3, with 12 bases that match TRBD2. The germline CDR1 and CDR2 sequences are SGHRS and YFSETQ. The CDR3 loop spans 17 amino acids. V lost 4 bases to trimming and J lost 2 bases; unmatched junction nucleotides: 8. CDR3 DNA sequence: TGCGCCAGCAGCCGCCTAGCGGGAGGGGGGGTCACAGATACGCAGTATTTT. Its protein product is CASSRLAGGGVTDTQYF.

The gene calls are TRBV28 and TRBJ2-7, with D tentatively TRBD2 (7 bases). Trimming left V 2 bases short and J 2 bases short, with 13 bases between. CDR3 length: 15 residues. The germline CDR1 and CDR2 sequences are MDHEN and SYDVKM. The CDR3, as DNA: TGTGCCAGCAGTTTAGTTGGGAGGGGGACCTACGAGCAGTACTTC. Amino acids: CASSLVGRGTYEQYF. Looking up the rest from reference TRBV28 and TRBJ2-7 gives the full variable domain: DVKVTQSSRYLVKRTGEKVFLECVQDMDHENMFWYRQDPGLGLRLIYFSYDVKMKEKGDIPEGYSVSREKKERFSLILESASTNQTSMYLCASSLVGRGTYEQYFGPGTRLTVT.

The chain combines TRBV6-5 with TRBJ2-7, with D hard to call. CDR1 is MNHEY, CDR2 SVGAGI, per germline. V dropped 2 bases and J dropped 5 bases, with 7 bases sitting between them. CDR3 size: 12 residues. CDR3 sequence: CASSYPCNEQYF. CDR3 coding DNA: TGTGCCAGCAGTTACCCTTGCAACGAGCAGTACTTC.

The DNA of the CDR3 is TGTGCCAGCTCAATGGCGAACTATGGCTACACCTTC. Residues: CASSMANYGYTF. The chain combines TRBV18 with TRBJ1-2, with D uncertain. V lost 5 bases and J 2 bases, leaving 6 bases between the germline ends. This CDR3 is 12 amino acids long. CDR1 is KGHSH, CDR2 LQKENI, per germline.

The J gene is TRBJ2-7, the V gene TRBV11-3; TRBD1 matches 9 bases. Per the germline V gene, CDR1 is SGHNT and CDR2 is YENEEA. J gave up 3 bases and V 1 base, and 7 bases lay outside the gene matches. This CDR3 contains 16 residues. This CDR3 reads CASSLVRRTGVYEQYF. In nucleotides, the CDR3 is TGTGCCAGCAGCTTAGTTCGCCGGACAGGGGTCTACGAGCAGTACTTC.

The chain has TRBV9 and TRBJ2-2; 7 nucleotides align to TRBD2. CDR1 and CDR2 (germline): SGDLS, YYNGEE. This CDR3 has 14 residues. Unmatched junction bases numbered 4, after V lost 4 bases and J lost 4 bases. CDR3 sequence (DNA): TGTGCCAGCAGCCAGGGAGGGTCCACCGGGGAGCTGTTTTTT. Its translation: CASSQGGSTGELFF.

This chain connects TRBV29-1 to TRBJ2-1, with a tentative D call TRBD1 (6 bases). Germline lookup yields CDR1 SQVTM and CDR2 ANQGSEA. V was shortened by 7 bases and J by 5 bases, with 9 bases between the two germline ends. The CDR3 runs 11 residues. The CDR3 spells CSGTDHNEQFF. The CDR3 bases are TGCAGCGGGACAGACCACAATGAGCAGTTCTTC.

The V gene is TRBV9, the J gene TRBJ2-3; TRBD2 agrees at 7 bases. J was trimmed by 2 bases and V by 3 bases; bases with no gene match: 3. CDR1 is SGDLS, CDR2 YYNGEE, per germline. There are 14 residues in the CDR3. The CDR3 DNA is TGTGCCAGCAGCGCGGGAGGTCTCACAGATACGCAGTATTTT. Protein sequence: CASSAGGLTDTQYF.

The chain has TRBV5-1 and TRBJ2-1, with 7 bases lining up with TRBD1. CDR3 length equals 16 residues. V gave up 0 bases and J gave up 5 bases; unmatched junction bases: 8. Germline V gives CDR1 SGHRS, CDR2 YFSETQ. The CDR3 coding sequence is TGCGCCAGCAGCTTGGCCGCCGGGACAGTCGACAATGAGCAGTTCTTC. It translates to CASSLAAGTVDNEQFF.

This clone turned up a few times. The V gene is TRBV30, the J gene TRBJ1-5; no reliable D call. Germline V gives CDR1 GTSNPN, CDR2 SVGIG (reference sequence). The CDR3 loop spans 15 amino acids. Trimming cost V 0 bases and J 4 bases, with 13 bases left between them. The CDR3 DNA follows: TGTGCCTGGAGTGTCGGGTCTAACGGGAATCAGCCCCAGCATTTT. The encoded protein is CAWSVGSNGNQPQHF.

This clone occurred once. CDR3 nucleotide sequence: TGTGCCAGCAGTACCCGGGACAGGGGGTACTATGGCTACACCTTC. Its protein is CASSTRDRGYYGYTF. The J gene is TRBJ1-2, the V gene TRBV6-6, with 11 positions matching TRBD1. J was trimmed by 3 bases and V by 5 bases; bases with no gene match: 5. The CDR3 has 15 residues. Germline assignment: CDR1 MNHNY and CDR2 SVGAGI (reference sequence).

The chain joins TRBV25-1 to TRBJ1-2; no firm D call. The CDR3 consists of 13 residues. V lost 7 bases and J 8 bases, leaving 17 bases between the germline ends. The germline V gene has CDR1 MGHDK and CDR2 SYGVNS. CDR3 residues: CASTPPLEGGYTF. DNA for the CDR3: TGTGCCAGCACACCTCCATTGGAGGGCGGCTACACCTTC.